This T cell receptor (beta chain) was captured by sequencing in a study of blood T cell repertoires in COVID-19. Across the study: Whether acute or convalescent, the COVID-19 samples came from the United States, Italy and Spain. PBMCs, B-cell-depleted T cells, or T cells were the source of the cDNA or gDNA that made up the material.

The method was immunoSEQ multiplex PCR; TCRdb's version includes in-frame clones alone and lacks a portion of them. In the table there are a few hundred thousand clones, roughly 80% of which are singletons. This CDR3 spans 19 amino acids. Trimming pared 0 bases from V and 0 bases from J, leaving 15 bases between. The germline CDR1 and CDR2 sequences are SGHAT and FQNNGV. The source material was peripheral blood. The TCR was taken from a woman under 30 with acute or convalescent COVID-19. The rearrangement links TRBV11-2 to TRBJ2-6; unclear D gene. CDR3 sequence: CASSLDTFLVPSGANVLTF. The CDR3 region has the DNA TGTGCCAGCAGCTTAGATACATTTCTGGTTCCCTCTGGGGCCAACGTCCTGACTTTC.